This T cell receptor beta chain was sequenced during a study of PD-1 blockade in classical Hodgkin lymphoma. Study-wide findings and caveats: Patients who responded completely had about the same baseline diversity as newly diagnosed patients. Baseline TCR diversity was reportedly lower in newly diagnosed patients than in healthy donors. It was reported as lower still in relapsed/refractory patients. CD4+ TCR diversity climbed significantly by C4D1, unlike CD8+ TCR diversity.

About this clone itself: Its antigen remains unidentified.

Produced via immunoSEQ multiplex PCR; TCRdb's table is partial and in-frame only. Here the sample spans 9,500 to 10,000 clones, approximately 77% being singletons. Time point of the sample: cycle 4 day 1 (C4D1), after about 6 weeks of nivolumab. There was relapse after autologous stem cell transplantation in every patient, and there was variation in brentuximab vedotin exposure. Researchers report purifying CD4+ T cells from thawed PBMCs by magnetic negative selection. Classification of best responses gave complete response, partial response or progressive disease. This receptor was taken from a human donor with classical Hodgkin lymphoma. The sequencing here drew on CD4+ T cells from blood, taken before the fourth cycle of nivolumab.

The CDR3 is CASSSGRGGETQYF. Here the CDR3 DNA reads TGTGCCAGCAGTTCCGGAAGAGGGGGTGAGACCCAGTACTTC. The chain uses TRBV7-7 and TRBJ2-5; weak D call: TRBD1 (6 bases). Trimming left V 6 bases short and J 5 bases short, with 16 bases between. The CDR3 is 14 residues long. Germline V CDR1 and CDR2: SSHAT, FNYEAQ (reference sequence).